These T cell receptor beta chains were read from a single sample in a study of OX40 agonist ivuxolimab in advanced cancers. Sequencing was performed with immunoSEQ multiplex PCR; in TCRdb, only in-frame clones are kept and a portion is missing. The table records around 43,000 clones, about 88% of them present only once. The sample was CD4+ or CD8+ T cells sorted from blood, taken in a trial of the OX40 agonist ivuxolimab. The receptors come from an adult with an advanced solid tumor such as melanoma, head and neck, liver or kidney cancer. CDR3s include the opening cysteine and the closing phenylalanine or tryptophan. A D gene is named only where the DNA matches it firmly. Some rows mark clone size as missing; the rest say once, few, many or name a class of expanded clone.

size: few
length: 16
V: TRBV5-6
J: TRBJ2-3
D: TRBD2
DNA: TGTGCCAGCAGCATTACCTGGGGGGGACCCACAGATACGCAGTATTTT
CDR3: CASSITWGGPTDTQYF

size: .
length: 15
V: TRBV6-6
J: TRBJ1-6
D: .
DNA: TGTGCCAGCAGTTACTTCCCCCCGCTGGACACACCCCTCCACTTT
CDR3: CASSYFPPLDTPLHF

size: .
length: 12
V: TRBV30
J: TRBJ1-1
D: .
DNA: TGTGCCTGGAGTCAGCCAGGGATCGAAGCTTTCTTT
CDR3: CAWSQPGIEAFF

size: .
length: 17
V: TRBV2
J: TRBJ2-1
D: TRBD2
DNA: TGTGCCAGCAGTAACGGACTAGCGGGAGGCCCCTACAATGAGCAGTTCTTC
CDR3: CASSNGLAGGPYNEQFF

size: .
length: 13
V: TRBV27
J: TRBJ1-5
D: .
DNA: TGTGCCAGCAGTTTGATGGGCAATCAGCCCCAGCATTTT
CDR3: CASSLMGNQPQHF

size: .
length: 14
V: TRBV5-1
J: TRBJ2-7
D: .
DNA: TGCGCCAGCAGCCCGGGACTGCACTCCTACGAGCAGTACTTC
CDR3: CASSPGLHSYEQYF

size: .
length: 16
V: TRBV7-8
J: TRBJ2-1
D: TRBD2
DNA: TGTGCCAGCAGCTTAGCGAGGACTAGCACTGGGAATGAGCAGTTCTTC
CDR3: CASSLARTSTGNEQFF

size: .
length: 15
V: TRBV7-9
J: TRBJ1-6
D: .
DNA: TGTGCCAGCAGCCCTGCGGGGCAGGGGTGGTCACCCCTCCACTTT
CDR3: CASSPAGQGWSPLHF

size: .
length: 14
V: TRBV4-3
J: TRBJ1-1
D: .
DNA: TGCGCCAGCAGCCAATACCTGGGGGGGACTGAAGCTTTCTTT
CDR3: CASSQYLGGTEAFF

size: once
length: 15
V: TRBV5-4
J: TRBJ2-3
D: .
DNA: TGTGCCAGCAGCTTGGGCCATCCTAGCACAGATACGCAGTATTTT
CDR3: CASSLGHPSTDTQYF

size: .
length: 12
V: TRBV30
J: TRBJ1-2
D: TRBD1
DNA: TGTGCCTGGGGCAGGGGGTTGGATGGCTACACCTTC
CDR3: CAWGRGLDGYTF

size: .
length: 14
V: TRBV5-1
J: TRBJ1-4
D: .
DNA: TGCGCCAGCAGCTTGAACAGGGTTAATGAAAAACTGTTTTTT
CDR3: CASSLNRVNEKLFF

size: few
length: 17
V: TRBV16
J: TRBJ2-7
D: TRBD2
DNA: TGTGCCAGCAGCCAATCGATTTATAGACTAGCGGGCTCTCCGGGGTACTTC
CDR3: CASSQSIYRLAGSPGYF

size: .
length: 14
V: TRBV7-8
J: TRBJ2-3
D: .
DNA: TGTGCCAGCGAGAGGGGGGCTTACTATAGTACGCAGTATTTT
CDR3: CASERGAYYSTQYF

size: .
length: 14
V: TRBV5-1
J: TRBJ2-7
D: TRBD2
DNA: TGCGCCAGCAGCCGGACTAGCGGGAGCCACGAGCAGTACTTC
CDR3: CASSRTSGSHEQYF

size: .
length: 13
V: TRBV9
J: TRBJ2-3
D: .
DNA: TGTGCCAGCAGCGTAGAGGTTCCAGATACGCAGTATTTT
CDR3: CASSVEVPDTQYF

size: .
length: 13
V: TRBV5-1
J: TRBJ2-7
D: TRBD2
DNA: TGCGCCAGCAGCTTGACTAGCGTCTACGAGCAGTACTTC
CDR3: CASSLTSVYEQYF

size: .
length: 11
V: TRBV11-2
J: TRBJ2-2
D: .
DNA: TGTGCCAGCAGCTTTACCGGGGAGCTGTTTTTT
CDR3: CASSFTGELFF

size: .
length: 17
V: TRBV4-1
J: TRBJ1-2
D: TRBD1
DNA: TGCGCCAGCAGCACCGCACTGGGACAGGCAATGACCTATGGCTACACCTTC
CDR3: CASSTALGQAMTYGYTF

size: .
length: 13
V: TRBV7-2
J: TRBJ2-7
D: .
DNA: TGTGCCAGCAGCTCCAGTAGGGCCTACGAGCAGTACTTC
CDR3: CASSSSRAYEQYF

size: once
length: 15
V: TRBV7-2
J: TRBJ2-3
D: TRBD2
DNA: TGTGCCAGCAGCACCATAGCGGGGGGCGGTGATACGCAGTATTTT
CDR3: CASSTIAGGGDTQYF

size: .
length: 12
V: TRBV7-2
J: TRBJ1-5
D: .
DNA: TGTGCCAGCAGCAGAAAGTACGGGGCCCAGCATTTT
CDR3: CASSRKYGAQHF

size: .
length: 12
V: TRBV25-1
J: TRBJ2-5
D: .
DNA: TGTGCCAGCAGTGTCCCCCAAGAGACCCAGTACTTC
CDR3: CASSVPQETQYF

size: .
length: 13
V: TRBV19
J: TRBJ1-1
D: TRBD1
DNA: TGTGCCAGTGGACAGGGGCCGAACACTGAAGCTTTCTTT
CDR3: CASGQGPNTEAFF

size: .
length: 16
V: TRBV18
J: TRBJ1-2
D: .
DNA: TGTGCCAGCTCACCCAACCTTTACCGTCCTAACTATGGCTACACCTTC
CDR3: CASSPNLYRPNYGYTF

size: .
length: 15
V: TRBV7-9
J: TRBJ2-5
D: .
DNA: TGTGCCAGCAGCCTTCGTCGTGGAGACCAAGAGACCCAGTACTTC
CDR3: CASSLRRGDQETQYF

size: .
length: 14
V: TRBV12-1
J: TRBJ2-7
D: .
DNA: TGTGCCAGCAGCTTTGGCCGGAACTCCTACGAGCAGTACTTC
CDR3: CASSFGRNSYEQYF

size: .
length: 14
V: TRBV7-2
J: TRBJ2-1
D: .
DNA: TGTGCCAGCAGCTTAGCGCTAATGTACAATGAGCAGTTCTTC
CDR3: CASSLALMYNEQFF

size: .
length: 16
V: TRBV27
J: TRBJ2-3
D: .
DNA: TGTGCCAGCATCCCCCTAGGGAGCGCTAGCACAGATACGCGGTATTTT
CDR3: CASIPLGSASTDTRYF

size: .
length: 15
V: TRBV11-2
J: TRBJ2-5
D: TRBD1
DNA: TGTGCCAGCAGCAAGTCGGACAGGGAGTGGGGGACCCAGTACTTC
CDR3: CASSKSDREWGTQYF

size: .
length: 14
V: TRBV27
J: TRBJ1-1
D: TRBD1
DNA: TGTGCCAGCAGTCTGGACAGGGAGATTACTGAAGCTTTCTTT
CDR3: CASSLDREITEAFF

size: .
length: 13
V: TRBV6-1
J: TRBJ2-1
D: .
DNA: TGTGCCAGCAGTGAAGTGCTCAACAATGAGCAGTTCTTC
CDR3: CASSEVLNNEQFF

size: .
length: 14
V: TRBV2
J: TRBJ1-2
D: .
DNA: TGTGCCAGCAGTGAATGGCAGACAGACTATGGCTACACCTTC
CDR3: CASSEWQTDYGYTF

size: .
length: 17
V: TRBV28
J: TRBJ2-6
D: TRBD2
DNA: TGTGCCACCAGACTAGCGGGGGGACCCTCTGGGGCCAACGTCCTGACTTTC
CDR3: CATRLAGGPSGANVLTF

size: .
length: 15
V: TRBV6-9
J: TRBJ2-7
D: TRBD2
DNA: TGTGCCAGCAGATCCAGCGGGGGACTATCCTACGAGCAGTACTTC
CDR3: CASRSSGGLSYEQYF

size: .
length: 17
V: TRBV7-2
J: TRBJ2-5
D: TRBD2
DNA: TGCGCCAGCAGCCCGGGGCCTAGCGGGGGGGCCGAGGAGACCCAGTACTTC
CDR3: CASSPGPSGGAEETQYF

size: once
length: 15
V: TRBV6-4
J: TRBJ1-6
D: .
DNA: TGTGCCAGCAGTCCCGAGGACAGCGAAAATTCACCCCTCCACTTT
CDR3: CASSPEDSENSPLHF

size: few
length: 18
V: TRBV11-3
J: TRBJ2-4
D: .
DNA: TGTGCCAGCAGCGGGGCGTGGCTCGCGACCTTAGCCAAAAACATTCAGTACTTC
CDR3: CASSGAWLATLAKNIQYF

size: .
length: 16
V: TRBV5-1
J: TRBJ2-7
D: TRBD2
DNA: TGCGCCAGCAGCTTGCTGGGGGGGGACGGCTCCTACGAGCAGTACTTC
CDR3: CASSLLGGDGSYEQYF

size: .
length: 10
V: TRBV9
J: TRBJ2-3
D: .
DNA: TGTGCCAGCGAGGGAGATACGCAGTATTTT
CDR3: CASEGDTQYF

size: .
length: 15
V: TRBV29-1
J: TRBJ1-5
D: TRBD1
DNA: TGCAGCGTGCGGGACAGAGAGGGGGGCAATCAGCCCCAGCATTTT
CDR3: CSVRDREGGNQPQHF

size: .
length: 14
V: TRBV5-6
J: TRBJ1-5
D: .
DNA: TGTGCCAGCAGCTTGGGACAGGTCAATCAGCCCCAGCATTTT
CDR3: CASSLGQVNQPQHF

size: .
length: 16
V: TRBV14
J: TRBJ2-7
D: .
DNA: TGTGCCAGCAGCCCTATGGCAGGGCCTACACATTACGAGCAGTACTTC
CDR3: CASSPMAGPTHYEQYF